The 2 T cell receptor beta chains presented below share a single source sample, sequenced in a study of patients and donors after allogeneic stem cell transplantation. TCRdb redid the calling of the RT-PCR reads with MiXCR, one entry per CDR3 protein. The sample yields 400,000 to 450,000 distinct CDR3 sequences, roughly 17% seen once. The sequencing input was blood, either unsorted or a sorted T cell fraction (not recorded which). The source of these receptors is a human donor who was either an allogeneic HSCT recipient or a stem cell or donor lymphocyte infusion donor (not recorded which). It is not recorded whose cells these are; they may come from a transplant donor.

The J gene is TRBJ1-1, the V gene TRBV6-1, with a tentative D call TRBD1 (6 bases). The germline gives CDR1 MNHNS, CDR2 SASEGT. V was clipped by 7 bases and J by 9 bases, with 18 bases between them. The CDR3 runs 13 residues. The DNA for the CDR3 is TGTGCCAGCACAGACCCGGGGGGGCAAAAAGCTTTCTTT. It encodes CASTDPGGQKAFF.

This sequence joins TRBV28 and TRBJ2-7, with 11 bases aligning to TRBD1. Unmatched junction bases numbered 16, after V lost 3 bases and J lost 6 bases. CDR3 length: 18 residues. From germline, CDR1 is MDHEN and CDR2 SYDVKM. The CDR3 reads CASSFNPIRDRGFSEQYF. The CDR3 region has the DNA TGTGCCAGCAGTTTTAACCCCATCCGGGACAGGGGGTTTTCCGAGCAGTACTTC.